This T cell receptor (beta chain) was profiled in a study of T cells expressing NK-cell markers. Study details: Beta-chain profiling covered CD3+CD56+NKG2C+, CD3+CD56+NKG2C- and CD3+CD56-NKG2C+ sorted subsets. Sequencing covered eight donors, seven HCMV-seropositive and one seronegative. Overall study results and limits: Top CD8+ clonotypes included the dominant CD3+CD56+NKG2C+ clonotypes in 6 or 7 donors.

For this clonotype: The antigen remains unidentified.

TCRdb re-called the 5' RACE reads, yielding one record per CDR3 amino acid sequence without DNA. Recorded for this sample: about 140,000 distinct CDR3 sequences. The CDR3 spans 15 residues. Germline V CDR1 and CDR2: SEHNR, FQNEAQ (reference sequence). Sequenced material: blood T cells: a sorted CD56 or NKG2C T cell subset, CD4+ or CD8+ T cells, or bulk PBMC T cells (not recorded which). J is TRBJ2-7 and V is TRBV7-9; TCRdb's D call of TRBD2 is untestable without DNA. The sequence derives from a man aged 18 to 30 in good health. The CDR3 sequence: CASSFGFSGSYEQYF.